This is a list of T cell receptor beta chains from one sample in a study of T cell responses to AZD1222 COVID-19 vaccine. Profiling relied on immunoSEQ multiplex PCR, and the TCRdb table lists in-frame clones only, not all of them. Here the sample spans some 130,000 clones, over 85% being singletons. This material consisted of peripheral blood, taken 28 days after the second AZD1222 dose. All receptors come from an adult who received the AZD1222 COVID-19 vaccine. The CDR3 runs from the conserved cysteine through the conserved F or W. A D gene is named only where the DNA matches it firmly. Size is omitted from some rows. Given values are once, few, many or a class for expanded clones.

D gene | J gene | clone size | V gene | CDR3 protein | CDR3 DNA
. | TRBJ1-2 | . | TRBV7-9 | CASSFGGLGGYTF | TGTGCCAGCAGCTTTGGGGGGCTCGGCGGCTACACCTTC
TRBD2 | TRBJ2-3 | . | TRBV7-2 | CASSLMPTSGGRTQYF | TGTGCCAGCAGCTTAATGCCGACTAGCGGGGGGCGTACGCAGTATTTT
. | TRBJ1-1 | . | TRBV6-1 | CASSEARTRTFF | TGTGCCAGCAGTGAAGCCCGGACAAGGACTTTCTTT
. | TRBJ2-7 | . | TRBV20-1 | CSASWSGTYEQYF | TGCAGTGCTAGTTGGAGCGGAACCTACGAGCAGTACTTC
. | TRBJ1-3 | . | TRBV5-1 | CASSLGRERDTIYF | TGCGCCAGCAGCTTGGGACGGGAAAGAGACACCATATATTTT
. | TRBJ1-5 | once | TRBV4-1 | CASSQVYGANQPQHF | TGCGCCAGCAGCCAAGTATACGGGGCAAATCAGCCCCAGCATTTT
. | TRBJ2-3 | . | TRBV9 | CASSVGTTDTQYF | TGTGCCAGCAGCGTCGGGACCACAGATACGCAGTATTTT
TRBD1 | TRBJ1-6 | . | TRBV4-3 | CASSQGGTGKNNSPLHF | TGCGCCAGCAGCCAAGGGGGGACAGGGAAAAATAATTCACCCCTCCACTTT
. | TRBJ2-1 | . | TRBV6-5 | CASSWTGGNEQFF | TGTGCCAGCAGTTGGACAGGAGGGAATGAGCAGTTCTTC
. | TRBJ2-3 | . | TRBV5-1 | CASSLSGDTDTQYF | TGCGCCAGCAGCTTGTCTGGGGACACAGATACGCAGTATTTT
. | TRBJ2-3 | . | TRBV3-1/TRBV3-2 | CASSQITDTQYF | TGTGCCAGCAGCCAAATCACAGATACGCAGTATTTT
TRBD2 | TRBJ2-3 | . | TRBV5-4 | CASSLAGRATDTQYF | TGTGCCAGCAGCTTGGCCGGGAGGGCCACAGATACGCAGTATTTT
TRBD1 | TRBJ2-1 | . | TRBV7-6 | CASSLGAGGSNEQFF | TGTGCCAGCAGCTTAGGGGCAGGGGGTTCAAATGAGCAGTTCTTC
TRBD2 | TRBJ2-5 | . | TRBV28 | CASSMALAAQTQYF | TGTGCCAGCAGCATGGCACTAGCGGCGCAGACCCAGTACTTC
TRBD1 | TRBJ1-4 | . | TRBV19 | CATRGTAKTNEKLFF | TGTGCCACCAGGGGGACAGCGAAGACTAATGAAAAACTGTTTTTT
. | TRBJ1-1 | . | TRBV4-1 | CASSDTVTIPGTEAFF | TGCGCCAGCAGCGATACCGTAACTATTCCTGGGACTGAAGCTTTCTTT
. | TRBJ2-2 | . | TRBV9 | CASSVMRTNTGELFF | TGTGCCAGCAGCGTGATGCGGACGAACACCGGGGAGCTGTTTTTT
TRBD2 | TRBJ2-7 | . | TRBV5-6 | CASSRIAGGSYEQYF | TGTGCCAGCAGTCGGATAGCGGGGGGCTCCTACGAGCAGTACTTC
TRBD1 | TRBJ1-4 | . | TRBV19 | CASRASTGPRGKLFF | TGTGCCAGTAGAGCCTCGACAGGGCCGAGGGGAAAACTGTTTTTT
TRBD1 | TRBJ1-3 | . | TRBV5-1 | CASSPGQSAEFGNAGNTIYF | TGCGCCAGCAGCCCGGGACAGTCGGCAGAGTTTGGTAATGCGGGAAACACCATATATTTT
TRBD2 | TRBJ2-1 | . | TRBV28 | CASSFPSGNNEQFF | TGTGCCAGCAGTTTCCCTAGCGGAAACAATGAGCAGTTCTTC
TRBD1 | TRBJ1-2 | . | TRBV6-6 | CASSRNLRQGVHYGYTF | TGTGCCAGCAGTCGTAACCTTCGACAGGGTGTTCACTATGGCTACACCTTC
. | TRBJ2-5 | . | TRBV29-1 | CSALGGQETQYF | TGCAGCGCCTTAGGTGGCCAAGAGACCCAGTACTTC
. | TRBJ1-6 | once | TRBV6-5 | CASSYSARQYNSPLHF | TGTGCCAGCAGTTACTCGGCCCGACAGTATAATTCACCCCTCCACTTT
. | TRBJ1-4 | . | TRBV19 | CASTFGPGRGIEKLFF | TGTGCCAGTACCTTTGGGCCGGGCCGGGGGATTGAAAAACTGTTTTTT
. | TRBJ2-3 | . | TRBV18 | CASSRLASTGARDTQYF | TGTGCCAGCTCACGCCTAGCCTCGACAGGCGCTCGGGATACGCAGTATTTT
. | TRBJ1-5 | . | TRBV5-1 | CASSLSGGDQPQHF | TGCGCCAGCAGCTTGTCTGGGGGCGATCAGCCCCAGCATTTT
. | TRBJ1-1 | . | TRBV4-1 | CASSQDRGTEAFF | TGCGCCAGCAGCCAAGACAGGGGCACTGAAGCTTTCTTT
. | TRBJ2-1 | . | TRBV6-2/TRBV6-3 | CASSPLYNEQFF | TGTGCCAGCAGTCCCCTCTACAATGAGCAGTTCTTC
. | TRBJ2-7 | . | TRBV7-8 | CATRGRGPYEQYF | TGTGCCACCCGGGGCCGGGGGCCCTACGAGCAGTACTTC
TRBD1 | TRBJ1-3 | once | TRBV28 | CASRLGQSNTIYF | TGTGCCAGCAGGCTGGGACAGAGCAACACCATATATTTT
. | TRBJ2-6 | . | TRBV4-3 | CASSQDPQASGANVLTF | TGCGCCAGCAGCCAAGATCCCCAGGCTTCTGGGGCCAACGTCCTGACTTTC
. | TRBJ1-3 | . | TRBV30 | CAWSADSTPRF | TGTGCCTGGAGCGCGGACAGCACCCCGCGGTTT
. | TRBJ1-4 | . | TRBV5-1 | CASSLLRPGEKLFF | TGCGCCAGCAGCTTGTTGAGACCGGGTGAAAAACTGTTTTTT
TRBD2 | TRBJ2-5 | . | TRBV24-1 | CATSDGTSGGAETQYF | TGTGCCACCAGTGATGGGACTAGCGGGGGGGCAGAGACCCAGTACTTC
. | TRBJ1-6 | . | TRBV6-5 | CASLYEGQPFHCFHF | TGTGCCAGCCTTTACGAGGGGCAGCCCTTCCACTGCTTCCACTTT
TRBD2 | TRBJ2-4 | . | TRBV4-1 | CASSQDPSQAGGQANIQYF | TGCGCCAGCAGCCAAGATCCGTCTCAGGCGGGGGGGCAGGCGAACATTCAGTACTTC
. | TRBJ1-2 | . | TRBV27 | CASSLGAGYGYTF | TGTGCCAGCAGTTTAGGGGCGGGCTATGGCTACACCTTC
TRBD1 | TRBJ2-7 | . | TRBV6-5 | CASSTSGTGAYEQYF | TGTGCCAGCAGTACTTCCGGGACAGGAGCCTACGAGCAGTACTTC
. | TRBJ1-1 | . | TRBV7-9 | CASSLVAGGVEAFF | TGTGCCAGCAGCTTAGTGGCAGGTGGGGTGGAAGCTTTCTTT
. | TRBJ1-5 | . | TRBV10-2 | CASGGNQPQHF | TGCGCCAGCGGGGGCAATCAGCCCCAGCATTTT
. | TRBJ2-1 | . | TRBV28 | CASSRASDSQFF | TGTGCCAGCAGTCGCGCCTCGGACAGCCAGTTCTTC
. | TRBJ1-2 | . | TRBV7-9 | CASSSQTGLRYGYTF | TGTGCCAGCAGCTCACAGACAGGATTGCGCTATGGCTACACCTTC
. | TRBJ2-1 | . | TRBV12-5 | CASGLVLGSKRSSYNEQFF | TGTGCTAGTGGTTTGGTACTGGGGTCCAAACGGAGCTCCTACAATGAGCAGTTCTTC
. | TRBJ1-1 | . | TRBV7-8 | CASSLGYTLNTEAFF | TGTGCCAGCAGCTTAGGGTACACCTTGAACACTGAAGCTTTCTTT
TRBD2 | TRBJ2-1 | . | TRBV5-1 | CASSAGLAGGEQFF | TGCGCCAGCAGCGCGGGACTAGCGGGGGGTGAGCAGTTCTTC
. | TRBJ2-4 | . | TRBV7-3 | CASSLLGGAKNIQYF | TGTGCCAGCAGCTTACTGGGGGGCGCCAAAAACATTCAGTACTTC
. | TRBJ2-2 | . | TRBV7-9 | CASRLGDTGELFF | TGTGCCAGCAGGCTTGGTGATACCGGGGAGCTGTTTTTT
TRBD1 | TRBJ1-6 | . | TRBV6-5 | CASSFQGVNSPLHF | TGTGCCAGCAGTTTCCAGGGGGTTAATTCACCCCTCCACTTT
. | TRBJ1-1 | . | TRBV18 | CASSPLGGRSEAFF | TGTGCCAGCTCACCACTAGGGGGGCGAAGTGAAGCTTTCTTT
. | TRBJ2-5 | . | TRBV5-1 | CASSLRQIQETQYF | TGCGCCAGCAGCTTGCGGCAGATCCAAGAGACCCAGTACTTC
. | TRBJ2-7 | once | TRBV19 | CASSTLTTGSYEQYF | TGTGCCAGTAGTACCCTCACAACGGGTTCCTACGAGCAGTACTTC
. | TRBJ2-7 | . | TRBV5-8 | CASSLAGARLRYEQYF | TGTGCCAGCAGCCTGGCAGGGGCACGTCTACGCTACGAGCAGTACTTC
. | TRBJ1-4 | . | TRBV20-1 | CSAPRPGQLFF | TGCAGTGCGCCAAGGCCTGGTCAACTGTTTTTT
. | TRBJ1-1 | . | TRBV20-1 | CSARASQAFF | TGCAGTGCTAGAGCCTCCCAAGCTTTCTTT
TRBD1 | TRBJ1-1 | . | TRBV5-1 | CASSFPGQGGTEAFF | TGCGCCAGCAGCTTCCCGGGACAGGGGGGGACTGAAGCTTTCTTT
. | TRBJ1-1 | . | TRBV7-9 | CASSLRETTEAFF | TGTGCCAGCAGCTTAAGGGAAACTACTGAAGCTTTCTTT
. | TRBJ2-1 | . | TRBV29-1 | CSVLGRVFVQFF | TGCAGCGTTTTAGGTAGGGTTTTTGTGCAGTTCTTC
. | TRBJ2-7 | . | TRBV11-3 | CASSTRLTEQYF | TGTGCCAGCAGCACCAGACTGACCGAGCAGTACTTC